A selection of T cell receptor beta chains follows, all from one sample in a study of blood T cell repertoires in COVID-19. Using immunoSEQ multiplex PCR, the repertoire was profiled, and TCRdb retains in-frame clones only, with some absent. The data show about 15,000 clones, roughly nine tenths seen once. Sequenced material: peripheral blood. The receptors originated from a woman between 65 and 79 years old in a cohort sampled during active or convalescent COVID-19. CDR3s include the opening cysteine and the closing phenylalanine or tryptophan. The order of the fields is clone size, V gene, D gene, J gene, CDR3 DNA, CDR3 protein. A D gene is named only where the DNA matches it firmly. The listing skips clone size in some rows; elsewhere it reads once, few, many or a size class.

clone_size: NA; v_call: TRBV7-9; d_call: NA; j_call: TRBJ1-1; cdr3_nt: TGTGCCAGCAGCGCGGAACAGGCTGAAGCTTTCTTT; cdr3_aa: CASSAEQAEAFF
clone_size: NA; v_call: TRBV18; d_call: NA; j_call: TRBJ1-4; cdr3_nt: TGTGCCAGCTCAAGCCGCAGGGTTGGCGATGAAAAACTGTTTTTT; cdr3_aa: CASSSRRVGDEKLFF
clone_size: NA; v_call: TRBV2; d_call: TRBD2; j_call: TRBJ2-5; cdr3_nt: TGTGCCAGCAGATCCAGCGGGGTGCTCGAGACCCAGTACTTC; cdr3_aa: CASRSSGVLETQYF
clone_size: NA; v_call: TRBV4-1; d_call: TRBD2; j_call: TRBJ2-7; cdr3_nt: TGCGCCAGCAGCCAACAACTAGCGGGAGGCTTCAACGAGCAGTACTTC; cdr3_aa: CASSQQLAGGFNEQYF
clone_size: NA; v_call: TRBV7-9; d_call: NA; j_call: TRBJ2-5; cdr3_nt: TGTGCCAGCAGCCGAGCAGAGGAAGAGACCCAGTACTTC; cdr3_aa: CASSRAEEETQYF
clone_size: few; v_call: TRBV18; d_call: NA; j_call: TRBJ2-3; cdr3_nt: TGTGCCAGCTCACCTAAGGGGGATACGCAGTATTTT; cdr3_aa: CASSPKGDTQYF
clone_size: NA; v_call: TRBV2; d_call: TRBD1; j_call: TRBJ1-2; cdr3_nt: TGTGCCAGCAGTGAAGGCCAGGGGGTGGGGTATGGCTACACCTTC; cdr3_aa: CASSEGQGVGYGYTF
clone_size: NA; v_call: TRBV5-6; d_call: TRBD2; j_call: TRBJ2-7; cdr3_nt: TGTGCCAGCAGCCTGAACCCTAGCGGCTCCTACGAGCAGTACTTC; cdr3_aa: CASSLNPSGSYEQYF
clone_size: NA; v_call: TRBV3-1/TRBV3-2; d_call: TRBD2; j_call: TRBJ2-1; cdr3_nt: TGTGCCAGCAGCCAAGAACTAGCGGCCTACAATGAGCAGTTCTTC; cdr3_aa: CASSQELAAYNEQFF
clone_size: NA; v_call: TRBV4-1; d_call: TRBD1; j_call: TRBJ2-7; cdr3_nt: TGCGCCAGCAGCCAACGATTTTCAGGGGGCTCCTACGAGCAGTACTTC; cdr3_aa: CASSQRFSGGSYEQYF
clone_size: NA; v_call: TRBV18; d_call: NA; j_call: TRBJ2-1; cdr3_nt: TGTGCCAGCTCACCCCCCGGGAGCCCCTCCTACAATGAGCAGTTCTTC; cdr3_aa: CASSPPGSPSYNEQFF
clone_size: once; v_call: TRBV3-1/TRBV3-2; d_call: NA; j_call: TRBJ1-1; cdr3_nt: TGTGCCAGCATACGGCAGGGAAGTGCTGAAGCTTTCTTT; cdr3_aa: CASIRQGSAEAFF
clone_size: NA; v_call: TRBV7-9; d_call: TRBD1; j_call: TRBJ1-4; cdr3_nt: TGTGCCAGCAGTCTACAGGGGATTAGGGAAAAACTGTTTTTT; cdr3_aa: CASSLQGIREKLFF
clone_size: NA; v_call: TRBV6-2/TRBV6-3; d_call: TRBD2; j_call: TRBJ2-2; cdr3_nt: TGTGCCAGCAGTCCAAGGACTAGCGGGGGTCCCGGGGAGCTGTTTTTT; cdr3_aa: CASSPRTSGGPGELFF
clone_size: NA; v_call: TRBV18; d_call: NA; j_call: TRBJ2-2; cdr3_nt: TGTGCCAGCTCACCAGGCCACTATATGAACACCGGGGAGCTGTTTTTT; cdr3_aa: CASSPGHYMNTGELFF
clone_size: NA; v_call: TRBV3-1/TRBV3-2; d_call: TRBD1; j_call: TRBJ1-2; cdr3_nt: TGTGCCAGCAGCCAAGGGCAGGGGGCATTTTATGGCTACACCTTC; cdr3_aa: CASSQGQGAFYGYTF
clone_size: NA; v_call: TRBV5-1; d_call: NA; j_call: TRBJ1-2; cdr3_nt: TGCGCCAGCAGCTTGGGTACACCGGGCTATGGCTACACCTTC; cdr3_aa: CASSLGTPGYGYTF
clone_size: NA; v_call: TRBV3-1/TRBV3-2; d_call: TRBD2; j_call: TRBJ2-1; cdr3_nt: TGTGCCAGCACTGAAGCGGGGGGCCTCTCCTACAATGAGCAGTTCTTC; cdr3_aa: CASTEAGGLSYNEQFF
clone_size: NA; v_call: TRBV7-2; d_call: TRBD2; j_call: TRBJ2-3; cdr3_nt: TGTGCCAGTCGTCGACGGGGGGGTCCCTCCACAGATACGCAGTATTTT; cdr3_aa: CASRRRGGPSTDTQYF
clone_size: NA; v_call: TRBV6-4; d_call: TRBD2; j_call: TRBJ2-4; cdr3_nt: TGTGCCAGCAACCCGGGAGGACTAGCCAAAAACATTCAGTACTTC; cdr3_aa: CASNPGGLAKNIQYF
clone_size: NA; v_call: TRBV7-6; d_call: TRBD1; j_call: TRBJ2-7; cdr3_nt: TGTGCCAGCAGCTTATTTTCGGACAGGGGGCTCGGTTACGAGCAGTACTTC; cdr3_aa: CASSLFSDRGLGYEQYF
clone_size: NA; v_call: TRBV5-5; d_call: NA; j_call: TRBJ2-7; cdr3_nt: TGTGCCAGCAGCTTGACGGCAGGGGCCTCCTACGAGCAGTACTTC; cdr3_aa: CASSLTAGASYEQYF
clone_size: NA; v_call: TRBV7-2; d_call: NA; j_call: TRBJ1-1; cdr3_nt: TGTGCCAGCAGCTCAGCGAATCTAGACCACACTGAAGCTTTCTTT; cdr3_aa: CASSSANLDHTEAFF
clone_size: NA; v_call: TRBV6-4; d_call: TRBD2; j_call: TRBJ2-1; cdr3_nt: TGTGCCAGCAGTGACTCGATTCGGGGGGACCACAATGAGCAGTTCTTC; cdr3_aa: CASSDSIRGDHNEQFF
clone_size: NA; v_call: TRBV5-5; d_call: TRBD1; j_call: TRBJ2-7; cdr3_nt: TGTGCCAGCAGCTTGGTCGCCGGGGTCAGGGGGCTAAGGTACGAGCAGTACTTC; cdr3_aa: CASSLVAGVRGLRYEQYF
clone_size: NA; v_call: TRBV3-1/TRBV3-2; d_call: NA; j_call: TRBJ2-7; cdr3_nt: TGTGCCAGCAGTCCTACCCAGTCCAGGAACTACGAGCAGTACTTC; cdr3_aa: CASSPTQSRNYEQYF
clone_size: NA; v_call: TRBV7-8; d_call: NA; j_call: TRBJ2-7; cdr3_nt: TGTGCCAGCAGCGGTCGCAGGTACTCCTACGAGCAGTACTTC; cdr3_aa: CASSGRRYSYEQYF
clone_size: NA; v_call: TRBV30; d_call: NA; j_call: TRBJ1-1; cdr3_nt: TGTGCCTGGAGTGTACGGGGATGGGGGCTTGGCACTGAAGCTTTCTTT; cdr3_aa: CAWSVRGWGLGTEAFF
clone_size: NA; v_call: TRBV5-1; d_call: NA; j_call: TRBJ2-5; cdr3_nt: TGCGCCAGCAGCTTGGGTGGTTTAGCGGAAGAGACCCAGTACTTC; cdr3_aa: CASSLGGLAEETQYF
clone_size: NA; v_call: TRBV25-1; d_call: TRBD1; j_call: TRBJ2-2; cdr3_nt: TGTGCCAGCAGTGGGGGACAGGGTCGGACCGGGGAGCTGTTTTTT; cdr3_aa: CASSGGQGRTGELFF
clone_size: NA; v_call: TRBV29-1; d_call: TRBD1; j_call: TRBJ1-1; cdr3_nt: TGCAGCGTTTCCGGGACAGGGAGGACTGAAGCTTTCTTT; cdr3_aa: CSVSGTGRTEAFF
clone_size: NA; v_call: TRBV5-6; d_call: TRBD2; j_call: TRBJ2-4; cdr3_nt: TGTGCCAGCAGCAGGGGACTAGCGGGGCCGGAGAACATTCAGTACTTC; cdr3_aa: CASSRGLAGPENIQYF
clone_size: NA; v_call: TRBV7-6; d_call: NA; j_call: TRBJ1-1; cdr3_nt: TGTGCCAGCAGCTCTTTGGGGCTCCTGAACACTGAAGCTTTCTTT; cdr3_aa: CASSSLGLLNTEAFF
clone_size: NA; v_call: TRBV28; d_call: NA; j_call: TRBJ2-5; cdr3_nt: TGTGCCAGCAGTCCCCCTGACAGCCAAGAGACCCAGTACTTC; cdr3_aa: CASSPPDSQETQYF
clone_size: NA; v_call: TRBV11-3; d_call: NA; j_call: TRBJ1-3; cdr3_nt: TGTGCCAGCAGCTTAGGTGACCGGGTAGCTGGAAACACCATATATTTT; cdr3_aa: CASSLGDRVAGNTIYF
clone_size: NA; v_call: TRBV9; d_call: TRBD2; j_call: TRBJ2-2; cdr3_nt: TGTGCCAGCAGCCTTTCCTCGGGACTAGCGGTGGGGGACACCGGGGAGCTGTTTTTT; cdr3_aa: CASSLSSGLAVGDTGELFF
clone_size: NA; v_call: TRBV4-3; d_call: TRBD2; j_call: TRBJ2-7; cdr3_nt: TGCGCCAGCAGCCAACGGACTAGCGACTCCTACGAGCAGTACTTC; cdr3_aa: CASSQRTSDSYEQYF
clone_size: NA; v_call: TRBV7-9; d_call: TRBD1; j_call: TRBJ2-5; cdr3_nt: TGTGCCAGCAGCTTAGCACCTACAGGGGAGAGGGAGACCCAGTACTTC; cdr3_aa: CASSLAPTGERETQYF
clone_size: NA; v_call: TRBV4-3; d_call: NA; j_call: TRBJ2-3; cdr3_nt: TGCGCCAGCAGCCAAGATTACGGAGAGCGGACTAGCACAGATACGCAGTATTTT; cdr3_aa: CASSQDYGERTSTDTQYF
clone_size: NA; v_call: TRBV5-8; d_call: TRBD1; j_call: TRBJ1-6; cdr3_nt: TGTGCCAGCAGCTTGGGGTGGGACAGGTCGTCACCCCTCCACTTT; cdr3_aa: CASSLGWDRSSPLHF
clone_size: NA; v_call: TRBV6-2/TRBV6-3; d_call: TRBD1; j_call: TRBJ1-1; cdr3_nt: TGTGCCAGCAGTTACCCTTTGACAGGGATGAACACTGAAGCTTTCTTT; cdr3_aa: CASSYPLTGMNTEAFF
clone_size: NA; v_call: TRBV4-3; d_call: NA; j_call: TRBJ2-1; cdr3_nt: TGCGCCAGCAGCCAAGCGACAGGTCATGAGCAGTTCTTC; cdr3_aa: CASSQATGHEQFF
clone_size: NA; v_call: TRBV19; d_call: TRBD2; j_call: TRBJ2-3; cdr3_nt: TGTGCCAGTAGTATCACCCCCTCGGGACTAGCGGGGGGCAGGGATACGCAGTATTTT; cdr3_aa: CASSITPSGLAGGRDTQYF
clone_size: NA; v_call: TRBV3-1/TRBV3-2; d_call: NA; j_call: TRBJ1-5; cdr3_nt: TGTGCCAGCAGCATTCCACAGCCCCAGCATTTT; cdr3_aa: CASSIPQPQHF
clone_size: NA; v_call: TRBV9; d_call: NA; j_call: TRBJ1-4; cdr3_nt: TGTGCCAGCAGCGTAGGTGGGCCTAATGAAAAACTGTTTTTT; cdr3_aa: CASSVGGPNEKLFF